These T cell receptor beta chains were read from a single sample in a study of T cells in localized non-small cell lung cancer. The assay was immunoSEQ multiplex PCR, and TCRdb's table has in-frame clones only and misses some. Among 75,000 to 85,000 clones listed, around 81% were seen once. This specimen consisted of peripheral blood, obtained before any cancer treatment. These receptor sequences come from a female donor at least 60 years old with stage I lung adenocarcinoma. CDR3s include the opening cysteine and the closing phenylalanine or tryptophan. The D gene is left open where the match is weak. Some rows have no size entry. The others give once, few or many, or a class for an expanded clone.

J gene | V gene | clone size | D gene | CDR3 protein | CDR3 DNA
TRBJ1-1 | TRBV7-2 | NA | NA | CASRMNTEAFF | TGTGCCAGCCGCATGAACACTGAAGCTTTCTTT
TRBJ2-3 | TRBV19 | NA | TRBD2 | CASSMGGGADTQYF | TGTGCCAGTAGTATGGGGGGAGGGGCAGATACGCAGTATTTT
TRBJ1-1 | TRBV18 | once | TRBD1 | CASSPRQGNTEAFF | TGTGCCAGCTCACCTAGACAGGGGAACACTGAAGCTTTCTTT
TRBJ1-3 | TRBV30 | NA | NA | CAWSLTQAAGNTIYF | TGTGCCTGGAGTTTAACACAGGCCGCTGGAAACACCATATATTTT
TRBJ1-1 | TRBV27 | NA | NA | CASSLSGQNTEAFF | TGTGCCAGCAGTTTAAGCGGCCAGAACACTGAAGCTTTCTTT
TRBJ2-2 | TRBV6-5 | NA | NA | CASSVLPGAIGELFF | TGTGCCAGCAGTGTTCTCCCGGGGGCTATCGGGGAGCTGTTTTTT
TRBJ2-1 | TRBV9 | NA | TRBD2 | CASSEVTSGIGEQFF | TGTGCCAGCAGCGAGGTGACTAGCGGGATTGGGGAGCAGTTCTTC
TRBJ2-3 | TRBV9 | NA | TRBD1 | CASSRWTGRTDTQYF | TGTGCCAGCTCCCGGTGGACAGGGAGAACAGATACGCAGTATTTT
TRBJ2-1 | TRBV30 | once | NA | CAWSKGGGTMGEQFF | TGTGCCTGGAGTAAAGGGGGGGGTACGATGGGGGAGCAGTTCTTC
TRBJ2-2 | TRBV28 | NA | NA | CASRETGELFF | TGTGCCAGCAGGGAGACCGGGGAGCTGTTTTTT
TRBJ1-1 | TRBV19 | NA | NA | CASSRTGMSTEAFF | TGTGCCAGTAGTCGTACAGGGATGAGCACTGAAGCTTTCTTT
TRBJ2-1 | TRBV11-1 | NA | TRBD1 | CASSSRPTGYNEQFF | TGTGCCAGCAGCTCCCGCCCGACAGGGTACAATGAGCAGTTCTTC
TRBJ2-2 | TRBV2 | NA | TRBD1 | CASRPTGAVGELFF | TGTGCCAGCAGACCCACAGGGGCGGTCGGGGAGCTGTTTTTT
TRBJ2-5 | TRBV5-6 | NA | TRBD1 | CASSLLSGQGGQETQYF | TGTGCCAGCAGCCTACTATCCGGACAGGGCGGCCAAGAGACCCAGTACTTC
TRBJ1-1 | TRBV6-6 | NA | NA | CASSYSKDEAFF | TGTGCCAGCAGTTACTCGAAGGACGAAGCTTTCTTT
TRBJ2-1 | TRBV15 | once | TRBD2 | CATSRGRTSGRRGDNEQFF | TGTGCCACCAGCAGAGGCAGGACTAGCGGGAGGCGAGGGGACAATGAGCAGTTCTTC
TRBJ2-2 | TRBV27 | NA | NA | CASSFSRGAGVNTGELFF | TGTGCCAGCAGTTTTAGTAGGGGGGCCGGGGTCAACACCGGGGAGCTGTTTTTT
TRBJ1-1 | TRBV7-2 | NA | NA | CASSSQTVNTEAFF | TGTGCCAGCAGCTCCCAGACAGTGAACACTGAAGCTTTCTTT
TRBJ1-2 | TRBV7-9 | NA | NA | CASSLYTNYGYTF | TGTGCCAGCAGCTTATACACAAACTATGGCTACACCTTC
TRBJ1-1 | TRBV19 | NA | NA | CASSASGMNTEAFF | TGTGCCAGTAGTGCATCAGGGATGAACACTGAAGCTTTCTTT
TRBJ2-7 | TRBV7-6 | NA | TRBD1 | CASSSDRGGTYEQYF | TGTGCCAGCAGCAGCGACAGGGGGGGGACCTACGAGCAGTACTTC
TRBJ2-5 | TRBV28 | NA | NA | CASSDTLAGKETQYF | TGTGCCTCCTCGGACACCCTGGCGGGAAAAGAGACCCAGTACTTC
TRBJ1-5 | TRBV7-2 | NA | NA | CASSLSKNQPQHF | TGTGCCAGCAGCTTATCCAAGAATCAGCCCCAGCATTTT
TRBJ2-7 | TRBV19 | once | NA | CASSIGGNYEQYF | TGTGCCAGTAGTATTGGGGGGAACTACGAGCAGTACTTC
TRBJ1-5 | TRBV28 | NA | NA | CASSLRPSGRGNQPQHF | TGTGCCAGCAGTTTAAGGCCTTCAGGGAGAGGGAATCAGCCCCAGCATTTT
TRBJ1-1 | TRBV5-1 | NA | NA | CASTGGDLTEAFF | TGCGCCAGCACGGGGGGCGATTTAACTGAAGCTTTCTTT
TRBJ1-2 | TRBV7-2 | NA | NA | CASSQGGAGASGGYTF | TGTGCCAGCAGCCAAGGAGGGGCGGGGGCGTCGGGTGGCTACACCTTC
TRBJ2-3 | TRBV5-1 | NA | TRBD1 | CASSLVTGGSTDTQYF | TGCGCCAGCAGCTTGGTGACAGGGGGAAGCACAGATACGCAGTATTTT
TRBJ1-1 | TRBV10-3 | NA | NA | CAISATASAEAFF | TGTGCCATCAGTGCCACAGCGAGTGCTGAAGCTTTCTTT
TRBJ2-7 | TRBV6-5 | NA | TRBD1 | CASRRDRGAGQYF | TGTGCCAGCAGAAGGGACAGGGGCGCGGGGCAGTACTTC
TRBJ2-7 | TRBV11-1 | NA | NA | CASSVQALYEQYF | TGTGCCAGCAGCGTGCAAGCCCTATACGAGCAGTACTTC
TRBJ2-7 | TRBV30 | NA | NA | CAWGRRGSVQYF | TGTGCCTGGGGTAGGAGAGGGTCTGTGCAGTACTTC
TRBJ2-5 | TRBV7-8 | NA | NA | CASSLIRGPEETQYF | TGTGCCAGCAGCTTAATTAGGGGCCCAGAAGAGACCCAGTACTTC
TRBJ2-7 | TRBV5-1 | NA | NA | CASSLREIWSEQYF | TGCGCCAGCAGCTTGCGGGAAATTTGGAGCGAGCAGTACTTC
TRBJ1-1 | TRBV18 | NA | TRBD1 | CASSSTGIGANTEAFF | TGTGCCAGCTCATCGACAGGGATTGGGGCGAACACTGAAGCTTTCTTT
TRBJ2-2 | TRBV29-1 | NA | NA | CSVRHIGELFF | TGCAGCGTCCGCCATATCGGGGAGCTGTTTTTT
TRBJ2-2 | TRBV7-2 | once | NA | CASSRDFKNTGELFF | TGTGCCAGCAGCCGGGACTTCAAGAACACCGGGGAGCTGTTTTTT
TRBJ2-7 | TRBV4-1 | NA | NA | CASSQAGTTYEQYF | TGCGCCAGCAGCCAAGCAGGGACCACCTACGAGCAGTACTTC
TRBJ1-6 | TRBV4-2 | NA | NA | CASSQDRGTPSSYNSPLHF | TGTGCCAGCAGCCAAGATCGAGGGACACCGAGCTCCTATAATTCACCCCTCCACTTT
TRBJ1-1 | TRBV19 | NA | NA | CASSIAWGLSTEAFF | TGTGCCAGTAGTATAGCCTGGGGTCTTTCCACTGAAGCTTTCTTT
TRBJ2-1 | TRBV7-2 | NA | TRBD2 | CASSSPRGLAGYNEQFF | TGTGCCAGCAGCTCCCCGAGGGGACTAGCGGGCTACAATGAGCAGTTCTTC
TRBJ2-2 | TRBV7-2 | once | NA | CASSRRRVAGELFF | TGTGCCAGCAGCCGGCGCCGTGTAGCCGGGGAGCTGTTTTTT
TRBJ2-3 | TRBV6-5 | NA | NA | CASSYGGTDTQYF | TGTGCCAGCAGTTACGGGGGGACAGATACGCAGTATTTT